This T cell receptor beta chain was documented in a study of blood T cell repertoires in COVID-19. Study background: Collection of acute and convalescent COVID-19 samples took place in the United States, Italy and Spain. From T cells, B-cell-depleted T cells, or PBMCs came the material, which was cDNA or gDNA.

V lost 7 bases and J lost 0, with 11 bases in between. The germline V gene has CDR1 SGHRS and CDR2 YFSETQ. This CDR3 is 15 amino acids long. Per the original methods: Amplification of reference gene primers provided the estimated nucleated cell counts. The data were produced by immunoSEQ multiplex PCR, yet TCRdb's version contains in-frame clones alone and is incomplete. Clone size and the V and J calls come from that table; the DNA yielded D and trimming. Of hundreds of thousands of clones listed, about 89% were seen once; the top ten hold around 6.5%. This sequence joins TRBV5-1 and TRBJ2-6; D possibly corresponds to TRBD2 (6 bases). The material sequenced was peripheral blood. The receptor comes from a man aged 55-75 years who had recovered from COVID-19. CDR3 DNA: TGCGCCAGCCAGGACGGGAGCTCTGGGGCCAACGTCCTGACTTTC. This translates into CASQDGSSGANVLTF. The full variable domain, its missing parts supplied by reference TRBV5-1 and TRBJ2-6, is KAGVTQTPRYLIKTRGQQVTLSCSPISGHRSVSWYQQTPGQGLQFLFEYFSETQRNKGNFPGRFSGRQFSNSRSEMNVSTLELGDSALYLCASQDGSSGANVLTFGAGSRLTVL.